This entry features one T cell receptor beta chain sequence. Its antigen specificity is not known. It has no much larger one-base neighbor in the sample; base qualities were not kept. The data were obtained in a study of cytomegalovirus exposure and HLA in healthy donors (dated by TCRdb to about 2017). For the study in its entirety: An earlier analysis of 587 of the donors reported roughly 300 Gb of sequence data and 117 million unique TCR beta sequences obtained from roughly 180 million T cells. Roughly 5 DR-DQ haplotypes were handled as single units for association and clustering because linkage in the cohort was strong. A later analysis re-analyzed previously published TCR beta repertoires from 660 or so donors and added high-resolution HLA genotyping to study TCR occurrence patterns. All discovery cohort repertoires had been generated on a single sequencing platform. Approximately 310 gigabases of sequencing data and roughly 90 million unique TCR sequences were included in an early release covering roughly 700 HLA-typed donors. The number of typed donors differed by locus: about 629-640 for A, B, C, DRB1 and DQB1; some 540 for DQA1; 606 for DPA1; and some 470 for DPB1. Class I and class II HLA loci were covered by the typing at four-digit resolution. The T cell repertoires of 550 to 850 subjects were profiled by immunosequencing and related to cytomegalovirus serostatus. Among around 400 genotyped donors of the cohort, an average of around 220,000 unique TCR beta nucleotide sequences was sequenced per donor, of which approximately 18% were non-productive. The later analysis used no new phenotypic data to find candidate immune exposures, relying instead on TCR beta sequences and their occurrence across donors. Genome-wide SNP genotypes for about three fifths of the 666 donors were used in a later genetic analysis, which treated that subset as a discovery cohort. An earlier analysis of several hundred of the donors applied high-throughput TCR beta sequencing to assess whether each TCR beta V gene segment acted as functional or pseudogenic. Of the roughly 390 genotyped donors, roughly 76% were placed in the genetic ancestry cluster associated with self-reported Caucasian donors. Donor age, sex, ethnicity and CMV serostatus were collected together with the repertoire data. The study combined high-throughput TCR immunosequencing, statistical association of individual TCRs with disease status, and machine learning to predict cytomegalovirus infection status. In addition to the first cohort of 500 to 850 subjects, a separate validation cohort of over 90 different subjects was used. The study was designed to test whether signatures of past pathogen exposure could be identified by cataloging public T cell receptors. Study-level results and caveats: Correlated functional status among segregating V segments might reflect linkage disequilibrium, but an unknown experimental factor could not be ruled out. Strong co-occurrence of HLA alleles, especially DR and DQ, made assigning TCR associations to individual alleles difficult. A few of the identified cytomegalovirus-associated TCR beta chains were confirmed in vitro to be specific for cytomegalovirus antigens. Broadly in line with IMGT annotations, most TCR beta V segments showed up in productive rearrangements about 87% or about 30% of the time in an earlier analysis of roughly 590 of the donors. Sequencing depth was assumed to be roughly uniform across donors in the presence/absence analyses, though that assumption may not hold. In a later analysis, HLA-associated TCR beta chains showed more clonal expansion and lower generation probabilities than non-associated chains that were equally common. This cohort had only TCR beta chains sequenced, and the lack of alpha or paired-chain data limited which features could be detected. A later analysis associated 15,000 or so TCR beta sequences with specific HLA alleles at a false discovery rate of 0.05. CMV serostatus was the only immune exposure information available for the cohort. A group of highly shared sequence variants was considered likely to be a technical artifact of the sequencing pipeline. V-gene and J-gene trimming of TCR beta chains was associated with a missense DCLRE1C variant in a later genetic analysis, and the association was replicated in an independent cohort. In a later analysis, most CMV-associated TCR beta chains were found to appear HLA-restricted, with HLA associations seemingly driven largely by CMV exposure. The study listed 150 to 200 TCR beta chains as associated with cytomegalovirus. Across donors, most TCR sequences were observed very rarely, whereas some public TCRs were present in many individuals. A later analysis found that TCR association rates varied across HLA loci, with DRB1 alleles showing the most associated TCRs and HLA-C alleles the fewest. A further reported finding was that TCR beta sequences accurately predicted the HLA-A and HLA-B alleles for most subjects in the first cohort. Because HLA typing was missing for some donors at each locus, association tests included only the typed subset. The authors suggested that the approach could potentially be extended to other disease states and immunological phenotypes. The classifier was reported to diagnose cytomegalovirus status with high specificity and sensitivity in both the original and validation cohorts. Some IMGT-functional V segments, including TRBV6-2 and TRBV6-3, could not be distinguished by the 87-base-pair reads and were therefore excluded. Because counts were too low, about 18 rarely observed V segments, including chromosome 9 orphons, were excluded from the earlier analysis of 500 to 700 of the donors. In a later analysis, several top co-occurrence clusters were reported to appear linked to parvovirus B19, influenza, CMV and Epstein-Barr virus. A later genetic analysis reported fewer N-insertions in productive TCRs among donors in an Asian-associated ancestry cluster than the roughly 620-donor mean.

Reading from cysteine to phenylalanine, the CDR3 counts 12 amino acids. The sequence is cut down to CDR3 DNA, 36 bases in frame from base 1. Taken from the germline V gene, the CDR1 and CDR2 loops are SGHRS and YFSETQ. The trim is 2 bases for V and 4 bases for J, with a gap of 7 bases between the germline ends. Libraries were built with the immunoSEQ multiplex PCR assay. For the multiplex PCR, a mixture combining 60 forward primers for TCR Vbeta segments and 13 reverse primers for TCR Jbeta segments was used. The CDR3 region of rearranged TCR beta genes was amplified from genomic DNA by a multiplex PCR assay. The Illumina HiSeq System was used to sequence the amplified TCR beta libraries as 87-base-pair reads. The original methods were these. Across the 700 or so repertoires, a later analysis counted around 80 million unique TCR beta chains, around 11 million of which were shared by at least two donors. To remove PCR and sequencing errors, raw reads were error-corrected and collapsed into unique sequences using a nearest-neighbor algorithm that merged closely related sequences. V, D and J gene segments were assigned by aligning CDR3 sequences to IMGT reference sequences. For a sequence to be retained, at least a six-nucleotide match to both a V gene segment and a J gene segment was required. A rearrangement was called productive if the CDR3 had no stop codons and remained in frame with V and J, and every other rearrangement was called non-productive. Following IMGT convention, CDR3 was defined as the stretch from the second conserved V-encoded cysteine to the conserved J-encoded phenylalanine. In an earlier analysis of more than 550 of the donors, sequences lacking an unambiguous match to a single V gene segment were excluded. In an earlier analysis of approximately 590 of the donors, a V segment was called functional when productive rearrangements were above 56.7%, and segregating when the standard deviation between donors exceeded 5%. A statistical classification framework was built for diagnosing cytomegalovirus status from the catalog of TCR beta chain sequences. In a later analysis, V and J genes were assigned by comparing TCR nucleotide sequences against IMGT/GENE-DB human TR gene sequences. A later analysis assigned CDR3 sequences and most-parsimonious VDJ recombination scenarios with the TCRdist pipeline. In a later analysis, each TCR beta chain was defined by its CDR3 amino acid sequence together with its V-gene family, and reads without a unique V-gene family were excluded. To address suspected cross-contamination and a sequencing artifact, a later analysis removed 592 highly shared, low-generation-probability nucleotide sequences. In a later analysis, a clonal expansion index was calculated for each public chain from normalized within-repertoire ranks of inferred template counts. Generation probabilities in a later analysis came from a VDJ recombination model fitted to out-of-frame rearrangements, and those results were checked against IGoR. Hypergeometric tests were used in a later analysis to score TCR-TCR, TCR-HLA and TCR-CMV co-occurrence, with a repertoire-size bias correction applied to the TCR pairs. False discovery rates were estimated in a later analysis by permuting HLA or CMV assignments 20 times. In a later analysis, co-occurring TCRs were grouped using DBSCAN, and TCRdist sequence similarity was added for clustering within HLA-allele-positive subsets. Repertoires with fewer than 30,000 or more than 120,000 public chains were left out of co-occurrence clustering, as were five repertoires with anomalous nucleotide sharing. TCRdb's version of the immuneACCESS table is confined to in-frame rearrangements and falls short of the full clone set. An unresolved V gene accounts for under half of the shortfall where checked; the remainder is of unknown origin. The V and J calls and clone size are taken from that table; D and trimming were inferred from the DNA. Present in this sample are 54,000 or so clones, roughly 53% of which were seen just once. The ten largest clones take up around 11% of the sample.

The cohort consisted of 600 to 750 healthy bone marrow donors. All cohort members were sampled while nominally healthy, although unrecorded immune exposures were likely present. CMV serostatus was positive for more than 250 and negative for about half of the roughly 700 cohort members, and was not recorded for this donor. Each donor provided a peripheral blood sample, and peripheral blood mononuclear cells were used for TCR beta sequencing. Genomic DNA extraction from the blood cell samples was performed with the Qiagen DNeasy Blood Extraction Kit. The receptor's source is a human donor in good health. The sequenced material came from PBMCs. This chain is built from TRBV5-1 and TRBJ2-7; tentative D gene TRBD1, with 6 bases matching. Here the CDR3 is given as CASSLQGYEQYF. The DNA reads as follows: TGCGCCAGCAGCTTACAGGGATACGAGCAGTACTTC. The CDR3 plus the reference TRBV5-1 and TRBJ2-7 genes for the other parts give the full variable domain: KAGVTQTPRYLIKTRGQQVTLSCSPISGHRSVSWYQQTPGQGLQFLFEYFSETQRNKGNFPGRFSGRQFSNSRSEMNVSTLELGDSALYLCASSLQGYEQYFGPGTRLTVT.